A single sample is the source of the 8 T cell receptor beta chains below, sequenced in a study of blood T cells in healthy people across ages. Primers used in a second PCR of about 6 to 11 cycles were a sample-barcoded 5' primer and a J-beta primer mix. TCRdb re-called the 5' RACE reads through MiXCR, storing one row per CDR3 protein. Among fewer than 700,000 distinct CDR3 sequences listed, around 50% were seen once. Sequenced: blood. These receptors all come from a man older than 75 in good health.

The chain recombines TRBV7-9 with TRBJ1-1; tentatively, D is TRBD1 (5 bases). The CDR3 consists of 14 residues. Per germline, CDR1 SEHNR and CDR2 FQNEAQ (reference sequence). Trimming stripped 5 bases from V and 1 base from J, with 11 bases between. CDR3 sequence reads: CASSPLGGNTEAFF. CDR3 nucleotides: TGTGCCAGCAGCCCCCTCGGGGGGAACACTGAAGCTTTCTTT.

Only a few counts were recorded for this clonotype. This chain joins TRBV12-3 or TRBV12-4 and TRBJ2-1; 11 bases fit TRBD2. J lost 7 bases, V lost 8 bases, and 13 bases had no gene match. The CDR3 is 16 residues long. CDR3 coding DNA: TGTGCCAGCGCTACCATTAGCGGGAGGGCAAGGAATGAGCAGTTCTTC. It codes for CASATISGRARNEQFF.

In nucleotides, the CDR3 is TGCAGCGTCGGAATCACCGCAACAGGGGCTACGAACACCGGGGAGCTGTTTTTT. Translating it yields CSVGITATGATNTGELFF. The chain has TRBV29-1 and TRBJ2-2, with 7 bases matching TRBD1. This CDR3 is built from 18 residues. Looked up from germline, CDR1 is SQVTM and CDR2 is ANQGSEA. V dropped 6 bases and J dropped 0; count of bases not matched to a gene: 16.

V is TRBV2 and J is TRBJ1-1, with D perhaps TRBD1 (6 bases). CDR1 is SNHLY, CDR2 FYNNEI, per germline. There are 14 residues in the CDR3. V lost 2 bases and J 1 base, leaving 8 bases between the germline ends. The CDR3, as DNA: TGTGCCAGCAGTGAACAGGGGTGGAACACTGAAGCTTTCTTT. It codes for CASSEQGWNTEAFF.

V gene TRBV7-2 combines with J gene TRBJ2-5, with 11 bases aligning to TRBD2. TRBJ2-7 explains the end of the DNA better; the J call may be wrong. CDR3 length: 15 residues. The germline gives CDR1 SGHTA, CDR2 FQGNSA. CDR3 in DNA: TGTGCCAGCAGCTTAGCACTAGCGGGGGTCGGCGAGCAGTACTTC. This sequence encodes CASSLALAGVGEQYF.

This clonotype was counted a single time. V and J are TRBV4-1 and TRBJ2-7; 13 bases map to TRBD2. The J segment lost 3 bases and the V segment lost 1 base, leaving 6 bases of the junction unmatched. In germline, CDR1 is MGHRA, CDR2 YSYEKL. This CDR3 has 17 residues. The CDR3 is CASSQGLAGGLIYEQYF. As DNA, the CDR3 is TGCGCCAGCAGCCAAGGACTAGCGGGGGGCCTAATCTACGAGCAGTACTTC.

The rearrangement uses TRBV20-1 and TRBJ1-5; D remains ambiguous. This CDR3 has 14 residues. Germline V gene lookup returns CDR1 DFQATT and CDR2 SNEGSKA (reference sequence). Trimming removed 6 bases at V and 3 bases at J, with 15 bases between. In DNA form, the CDR3 reads TGCAGTGCCAGGCCCGGTTTTGACAATCAGCCCCAGCATTTT. This gives the protein CSARPGFDNQPQHF.

This clonotype was picked up many times. The V call is TRBV6-6, the J call TRBJ1-2; D is perhaps TRBD1 (6 bases). CDR1 is MNHNY and CDR2 is SVGAGI in the germline V gene (reference sequence). The V end was cut by 2 bases, the J end by 5 bases, with 15 bases between. The CDR3 is made up of 15 amino acids. The DNA of the CDR3 is TGTGCCAGCAGTTACCCTACGGGGGGCCTTTATGGCTACACCTTC. Protein: CASSYPTGGLYGYTF.